A single sample gave rise to the 32 T cell receptor beta chains below, sequenced in a study of shared clonotypes between healthy human individuals. Clones were read by immunoSEQ multiplex PCR, and TCRdb kept only the in-frame ones, dropping some. The table shows more than 2 million clones, with 85% to 95% occurring only once. The naive CD8 fraction comprised CD45RO-negative cells positively selected for CCR7 and excluded terminally differentiated effector memory CD45RA+ cells. Sequencing was carried out using naive CD8+ T cells sorted from blood. The source is a young man in good health.

The CDR3 sequence: CASSPLMATDTQYF. In DNA form, the CDR3 reads TGCGCCAGCAGCCCCTTAATGGCCACAGATACGCAGTATTTT. This chain connects TRBV4-1 to TRBJ2-3; D is unclear. CDR1 and CDR2 from the germline V gene are MGHRA and YSYEKL. V gave up 4 bases and J gave up 2 bases, with 10 bases separating them. The CDR3 loop spans 14 amino acids.

This chain connects TRBV6-1 to TRBJ2-1, with a tentative D call TRBD2 (6 bases). In germline, CDR1 is MNHNS, CDR2 SASEGT. Between the trimmed V and J ends, which lost 6 bases and 2 bases, there was a span of 14 bases. This CDR3 has 15 residues. The CDR3 bases are TGTGCCAGCAGGGGATTGGCGGGGACCTACAATGAGCAGTTCTTC. Amino acid sequence: CASRGLAGTYNEQFF.

Notes on this clone: The sample has other DNA sequences that encode this CDR3 too. The J gene is TRBJ2-1, the V gene TRBV30; TRBD2 matches at 11 bases. The CDR3 is 15 residues long. Trimming removed 0 bases from V and 7 bases from J; junction bases left unmatched: 5. Germline V lookup: CDR1 GTSNPN, CDR2 SVGIG (reference sequence). In DNA form, the CDR3 reads TGTGCCTGGAGTGTTCTAGCGGGAGGTCTTAATGAGCAGTTCTTC. The encoded protein is CAWSVLAGGLNEQFF.

The chain uses TRBV5-4 and TRBJ2-5, with a weak D call TRBD2 (5 bases). Trimming left V 2 bases short and J 2 bases short, with 10 bases between. CDR1 is SGHNT, CDR2 YYREEE, per germline (reference sequence). The CDR3 totals 14 residues. CDR3 protein: CASSFRGWQETQYF. The CDR3 nucleotides are TGTGCCAGCAGCTTTCGGGGTTGGCAAGAGACCCAGTACTTC. The variable domain in full, completed from reference TRBV5-4 and TRBJ2-5, reads ETGVTQSPTHLIKTRGQQVTLRCSSQSGHNTVSWYQQALGQGPQFIFQYYREEENGRGNFPPRFSGLQFPNYSSELNVNALELDDSALYLCASSFRGWQETQYFGPGTRLLVL.

The rearrangement links TRBV29-1 to TRBJ2-2, with D perhaps given as TRBD1 or TRBD2 (6 bases each). Germline loops: CDR1 SQVTM, CDR2 ANQGSEA. Trimming left V 0 bases short and J 5 bases short, with 13 bases between. This CDR3 spans 15 amino acids. The CDR3 loop reads CSVEDWQGRTGELFF. The CDR3 nucleotides are TGCAGCGTTGAAGACTGGCAGGGGAGGACCGGGGAGCTGTTTTTT.

V and J are TRBV27 and TRBJ1-6; D may be TRBD1 (5 bases). In germline, CDR1 is MNHEY, CDR2 SMNVEV (reference sequence). Trimming shortened V by 2 bases and J by 9 bases, and 17 bases separated the two germline ends. CDR3 length equals 16 residues. The CDR3 nucleotides are TGTGCCAGCAGTTTAAGTGGGACCTTTGGGGGTTCACCCCTCCACTTT. Amino acid sequence: CASSLSGTFGGSPLHF.

The chain combines TRBV27 with TRBJ2-5; tentative D call: TRBD2 (6 bases). The germline V gene has CDR1 MNHEY and CDR2 SMNVEV (reference sequence). CDR3 length: 16 residues. The V gene lost 4 bases and the J gene lost 5 bases, with 20 bases spanning the gap. CDR3 DNA: TGTGCCAGCAGTTCTGGTCTTGGAGGGCTTGGGGAGACCCAGTACTTC. This sequence encodes CASSSGLGGLGETQYF.

The V and J genes are TRBV5-6 and TRBJ1-2; TRBD1 matches 8 bases. The CDR3 sequence is 14 residues long. Trimming took 4 bases from V and 4 from J; bases not matched to a gene: 6. CDR1 is SGHDT, CDR2 YYEEEE, per germline. The CDR3 DNA reads TGTGCCAGCAGCCCGGGACAGGACTTCTATGGCTACACCTTC. This gives the protein CASSPGQDFYGYTF.

The chain carries TRBV5-1 and TRBJ2-7; D is possibly TRBD2 (6 bases). V lost 3 bases and J lost 4, with 14 bases in between. Germline V lookup: CDR1 SGHRS, CDR2 YFSETQ. The CDR3 consists of 14 residues. The CDR3 DNA is TGCGCCAGCAGCTCCTGGGGGGTAGGGTACGAGCAGTACTTC. Its protein product is CASSSWGVGYEQYF.

Only one count was recorded for this clone. The rearrangement joins TRBV19 to TRBJ1-5; 11 nucleotides match TRBD1. Germline CDR1 reads LNHDA; CDR2 reads SQIVND (reference sequence). The CDR3 consists of 16 residues. V shed 5 bases and J 5 bases; nucleotides not matched to a gene: 8. CDR3 residues: CASSFGQGAVHQPQHF. The DNA of the CDR3 is TGTGCCAGTAGTTTCGGACAGGGGGCTGTTCATCAGCCCCAGCATTTT.

The chain recombines TRBV7-2 with TRBJ1-1; a weak D match, TRBD1 (5 bases). The CDR3 extends over 12 amino acids. The V gene's germline CDR1 is SGHTA and CDR2 FQGNSA. V was shortened by 5 bases and J by 5 bases, with 9 bases between the two germline ends. The CDR3 here is CASSRGGTEAFF. The CDR3 nucleotides read TGTGCCAGCAGCCGTGGGGGAACTGAAGCTTTCTTT.

On this clone: Other DNA sequences of this sample code for an identical CDR3. The chain is built from TRBV2 and TRBJ2-6; TRBD1 or TRBD2 may be the D gene (5 bases each). The CDR3 has 15 residues. In germline, CDR1 is SNHLY, CDR2 FYNNEI. Trimming cost V 6 bases and J 0 bases, with 9 bases left between them. Here the CDR3 reads CASRAGGSGANVLTF. In DNA form, the CDR3 reads TGTGCCAGCAGAGCTGGGGGCTCTGGGGCCAACGTCCTGACTTTC.

The chain has TRBV9 and TRBJ1-4; D gene ambiguous. Germline loops: CDR1 SGDLS, CDR2 YYNGEE. CDR3 length: 15 amino acids. With 4 bases removed from V and 7 bases from J, the gap between germline ends came to 17 bases. CDR3 sequence: CASSPSGSGIEKLFF. The CDR3 nucleotides are TGTGCCAGCAGCCCCAGCGGGTCCGGTATTGAAAAACTGTTTTTT.

The rearrangement joins TRBV2 to TRBJ2-7; 8 bases are a match to TRBD1. The CDR3 sequence is 14 residues long. V shed 7 bases and J 5 bases; nucleotides not matched to a gene: 10. CDR1 and CDR2 (germline): SNHLY, FYNNEI. The CDR3 sequence is CASISRTGRDEQYF. In DNA form, the CDR3 reads TGTGCCAGCATTTCTAGGACAGGGAGAGACGAGCAGTACTTC. Filled out from reference TRBV2 and TRBJ2-7, the complete variable domain reads EPEVTQTPSHQVTQMGQEVILRCVPISNHLYFYWYRQILGQKVEFLVSFYNNEISEKSEIFDDQFSVERPDGSNFTLKIRSTKLEDSAMYFCASISRTGRDEQYFGPGTRLTVT.

The chain combines TRBV6-5 with TRBJ2-5, with TRBD1 identical over 8 bases. Looked up from germline, CDR1 is MNHEY and CDR2 is SVGAGI. V dropped 4 bases and J dropped 0; count of bases not matched to a gene: 7. This CDR3 region has 16 residues. The CDR3 here is CASSFSTDRDQETQYF. CDR3 in DNA: TGTGCCAGCAGTTTCTCTACGGACAGGGACCAAGAGACCCAGTACTTC.

The chain employs TRBV2 and TRBJ1-2; D might be TRBD1 (5 bases). The CDR3 is 13 amino acids. From germline, CDR1 is SNHLY and CDR2 FYNNEI. Trimming took 3 bases from V and 8 from J, leaving 13 bases between them. In DNA form, the CDR3 reads TGTGCCAGCAGTGAGAGTCAGGGCGCGGGCTACACCTTC. Translated: CASSESQGAGYTF. Full variable domain (remainder filled in from reference TRBV2 and TRBJ1-2): EPEVTQTPSHQVTQMGQEVILRCVPISNHLYFYWYRQILGQKVEFLVSFYNNEISEKSEIFDDQFSVERPDGSNFTLKIRSTKLEDSAMYFCASSESQGAGYTFGSGTRLTVV.

V gene TRBV6-6 combines with J gene TRBJ2-1, with TRBD2 matching 7 bases. The CDR3 runs 15 residues. Germline CDR1 and CDR2: MNHNY and SVGAGI (reference sequence). Trimming cost V 5 bases and J 9 bases; bases outside gene matches: 13. The CDR3: CASSRTRSGSGEQFF. DNA of the CDR3: TGTGCCAGCAGTCGGACTAGATCGGGCTCGGGTGAGCAGTTCTTC.

V and J are TRBV29-1 and TRBJ2-1, with D possibly matching TRBD2 (6 bases). This CDR3 has 13 residues. V lost 5 bases and J lost 7, with 15 bases in between. Germline values: CDR1 SQVTM, CDR2 ANQGSEA. The CDR3 spells CSVPMRGQNEQFF. CDR3 DNA sequence: TGCAGCGTTCCCATGCGGGGTCAAAATGAGCAGTTCTTC.

The CDR3 bases are TGCGCCAGCAGTGAGAGATCAGGTATAGGGGGCACCTTCTATGGCTACACCTTC. Its translation is CASSERSGIGGTFYGYTF. The V call is TRBV10-1, the J call TRBJ1-2, with 7 bases that match TRBD1. The CDR3 is made up of 18 amino acids. Germline V gene sequence: CDR1 WNHNN, CDR2 SYGVQD (reference sequence). Losses at the gene ends were 2 bases for V and 4 bases for J; bases not matched to a gene: 16.

The chain employs TRBV6-1 and TRBJ1-2; D unclear. V was cut by 6 bases and J by 1 base, with 9 bases left in between. CDR1 and CDR2 from the germline V gene are MNHNS and SASEGT. This CDR3 contains 13 residues. This chain's CDR3 is CASSGVVNYGYTF. CDR3 sequence (DNA): TGTGCCAGCAGCGGAGTGGTTAACTATGGCTACACCTTC.

The CDR3 DNA follows: TGTGCCAGTAGTATAGGGGCGGGAATAGGGAATGAGCAGTTCTTC. It is translated as CASSIGAGIGNEQFF. The rearrangement joins TRBV19 to TRBJ2-1; D is possibly TRBD2 (6 bases). The CDR3 spans 15 residues. The germline V gene encodes CDR1 LNHDA and CDR2 SQIVND (reference sequence). Trimming removed 1 base at V and 7 bases at J, with 14 bases between.

Points on this clone: An end of the junction differs from the germline gene, which may be a read error. The chain couples TRBV7-7 to TRBJ2-5, with D possibly being TRBD2 (6 bases). The CDR3 sequence is 14 residues long. Germline CDR1 SSHAT, CDR2 FNYEAQ (reference sequence). Here the CDR3 DNA reads TGTGCTAGCAGCCCTCTGGTGGGAGGAGAGACCCAGTACTTC. It codes for CASSPLVGGETQYF.

This sequence joins TRBV4-1 and TRBJ1-2; D unclear. This CDR3 comprises 15 residues. The V end was cut by 0 bases, the J end by 5 bases, with 13 bases between. Germline CDR1 and CDR2: MGHRA and YSYEKL. The CDR3 DNA reads as TGCGCCAGCAGCCAAGACGCAAAGGGCGGATATGGCTACACCTTC. Its protein is CASSQDAKGGYGYTF.

This chain joins TRBV2 and TRBJ2-7, with D perhaps assigned TRBD1 or TRBD2 (5 bases each). Germline V gene lookup returns CDR1 SNHLY and CDR2 FYNNEI. V was shortened by 4 bases and J by 0 bases, with 13 bases between the two germline ends. The length of the CDR3 is 15 residues. In DNA form, the CDR3 reads TGTGCCAGCAGTGGATCCGGGACGGCCTCCTACGAGCAGTACTTC. It yields the protein CASSGSGTASYEQYF.

The chain combines TRBV5-1 with TRBJ1-4; TRBD1 matches at 7 bases. Germline CDR1 reads SGHRS; CDR2 reads YFSETQ. The CDR3 length is 15 residues. After removal of 4 bases from V and 5 bases from J, the junction contained 8 bases not matched to a gene. This chain's CDR3 is CASSAGTAVNEKLFF. CDR3 coding DNA: TGCGCCAGCAGCGCAGGGACAGCGGTAAATGAAAAACTGTTTTTT.

The chain uses TRBV7-2 and TRBJ1-5; D is unclear. The V and J ends lost 0 bases and 3 bases respectively, with 15 bases between them. The CDR3 length is 17 residues. Germline V lookup: CDR1 SGHTA, CDR2 FQGNSA. CDR3 coding DNA: TGTGCCAGCAGCTTAGCGCCGGCAGCCCTTTCCAATCAGCCCCAGCATTTT. It translates to CASSLAPAALSNQPQHF. Full variable domain (missing parts from reference TRBV7-2 and TRBJ1-5): GAGVSQSPSNKVTEKGKDVELRCDPISGHTALYWYRQSLGQGLEFLIYFQGNSAPDKSGLPSDRFSAERTGGSVSTLTIQRTQQEDSAVYLCASSLAPAALSNQPQHFGDGTRLSIL.

The V and J genes are TRBV7-2 and TRBJ2-7, with D perhaps TRBD2 (6 bases). Germline CDR1 SGHTA, CDR2 FQGNSA. Trimming shortened V by 4 bases and J by 4 bases, and 14 bases separated the two germline ends. The CDR3 has 14 residues. The CDR3 DNA reads as TGTGCCAGCAGCTCTCCTTTCGGGAGTTACGAGCAGTACTTC. Translation gives CASSSPFGSYEQYF.

The chain recombines TRBV27 with TRBJ1-4, with 11 bases that match TRBD1. The V gene end was trimmed by 8 bases and the J gene end by 10 bases; junction bases not matched to a gene: 3. Per the germline V gene, CDR1 is MNHEY and CDR2 is SMNVEV (reference sequence). The CDR3 contains 12 residues. CDR3 in DNA: TGTGCCAGCGGGACAGGGGGTGGAAAACTGTTTTTT. It translates to CASGTGGGKLFF.

The CDR3 sequence: CASSFPWGDYYEQYF. CDR3 nucleotide sequence: TGTGCCAGCAGCTTCCCTTGGGGGGACTACTACGAGCAGTACTTC. The chain employs TRBV7-9 and TRBJ2-7; 7 bases fit TRBD2. Trimming at V came to 3 bases and at J to 3 bases, leaving 8 bases not matched to a gene. The CDR3 sequence is 15 residues long. Germline-derived CDR1 and CDR2 are SEHNR and FQNEAQ (reference sequence). The full variable domain, rest sourced from reference TRBV7-9 and TRBJ2-7, is DTGVSQNPRHKITKRGQNVTFRCDPISEHNRLYWYRQTLGQGPEFLTYFQNEAQLEKSRLLSDRFSAERPKGSFSTLEIQRTEQGDSAMYLCASSFPWGDYYEQYFGPGTRLTVT.

The chain is built from TRBV4-3 and TRBJ1-2; possible D gene TRBD1, 5 bases. CDR3 length: 18 amino acids. V gave up 0 bases and J gave up 4 bases, with 21 bases separating them. Germline-derived CDR1 and CDR2 are LGHNA and YSLEER. This CDR3 reads CASSQDLGGGTISYGYTF. The CDR3 nucleotides are TGCGCCAGCAGCCAAGATTTGGGCGGGGGAACAATTAGCTATGGCTACACCTTC.

The sample holds one count of this clone. The chain links TRBV4-2 to TRBJ2-7; D unresolved. This CDR3 region has 14 residues. CDR1 LGHNA and CDR2 YNFKEQ come from the germline V gene. V lost 1 base and J 1 base, leaving 8 bases between the germline ends. In nucleotides, the CDR3 is TGTGCCAGCAGCCAAGGACATACGTCCTACGAGCAGTACTTC. Protein sequence: CASSQGHTSYEQYF.

This clone came up once. V usage is TRBV4-2 and J usage is TRBJ2-1; 11 nucleotides align to TRBD2. Germline values: CDR1 LGHNA, CDR2 YNFKEQ. This CDR3 is built from 17 residues. Unmatched junction bases numbered 3, after V lost 0 bases and J lost 2 bases. The CDR3 here is CASSQDELAGAYNEQFF. The CDR3 region has the DNA TGTGCCAGCAGCCAAGATGAACTAGCGGGGGCCTACAATGAGCAGTTCTTC.